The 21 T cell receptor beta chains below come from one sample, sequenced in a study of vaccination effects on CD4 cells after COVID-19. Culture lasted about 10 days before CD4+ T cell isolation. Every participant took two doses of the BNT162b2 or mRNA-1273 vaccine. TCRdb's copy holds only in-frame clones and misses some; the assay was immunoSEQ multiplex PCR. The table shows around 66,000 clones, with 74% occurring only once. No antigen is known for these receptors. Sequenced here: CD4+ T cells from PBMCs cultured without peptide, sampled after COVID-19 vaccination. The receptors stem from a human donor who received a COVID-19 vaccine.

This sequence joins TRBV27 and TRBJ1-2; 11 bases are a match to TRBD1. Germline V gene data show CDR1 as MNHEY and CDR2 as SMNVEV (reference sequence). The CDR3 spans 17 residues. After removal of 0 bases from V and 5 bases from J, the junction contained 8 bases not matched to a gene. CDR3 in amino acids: CASSLSWGQGGEYGYTF. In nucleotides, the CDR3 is TGTGCCAGCAGTTTATCGTGGGGACAGGGGGGAGAGTATGGCTACACCTTC.

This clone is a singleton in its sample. CDR3 amino acids: CASSFVQGVGETQYF. The CDR3 nucleotides read TGTGCCAGCAGCTTCGTGCAGGGGGTTGGAGAGACCCAGTACTTC. V is TRBV11-2 and J is TRBJ2-5; 7 bases are a match to TRBD1. V trimming: 3 bases; J trimming: 4 bases; junction bases outside the gene matches: 8. There are 15 residues in the CDR3. Germline V gene lookup returns CDR1 SGHAT and CDR2 FQNNGV. Full variable domain (remainder filled in from reference TRBV11-2 and TRBJ2-5): EAGVAQSPRYKIIEKRQSVAFWCNPISGHATLYWYQQILGQGPKLLIQFQNNGVVDDSQLPKDRFSAERLKGVDSTLKIQPAKLEDSAVYLCASSFVQGVGETQYFGPGTRLLVL.

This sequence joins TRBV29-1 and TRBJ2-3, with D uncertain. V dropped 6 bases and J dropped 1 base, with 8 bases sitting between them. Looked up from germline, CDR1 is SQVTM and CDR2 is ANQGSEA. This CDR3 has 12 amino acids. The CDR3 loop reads CSVRLGTDTQYF. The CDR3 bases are TGCAGCGTGCGCCTGGGCACAGATACGCAGTATTTT.

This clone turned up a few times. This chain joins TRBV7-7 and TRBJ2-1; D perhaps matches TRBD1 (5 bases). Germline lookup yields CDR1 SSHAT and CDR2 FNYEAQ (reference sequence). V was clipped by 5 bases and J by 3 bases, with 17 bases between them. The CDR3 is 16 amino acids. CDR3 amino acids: CASSPLRDSDYNEQFF. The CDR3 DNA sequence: TGTGCCAGCAGCCCCCTCAGAGACAGTGACTACAATGAGCAGTTCTTC.

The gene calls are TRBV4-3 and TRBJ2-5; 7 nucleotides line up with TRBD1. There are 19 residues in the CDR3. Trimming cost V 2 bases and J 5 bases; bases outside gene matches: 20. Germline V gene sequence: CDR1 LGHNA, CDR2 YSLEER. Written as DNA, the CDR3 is TGCGCCAGCAGCCAAAGTCAAACCATTCCGGGACAGCTGGGTGAGACCCAGTACTTC. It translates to CASSQSQTIPGQLGETQYF.

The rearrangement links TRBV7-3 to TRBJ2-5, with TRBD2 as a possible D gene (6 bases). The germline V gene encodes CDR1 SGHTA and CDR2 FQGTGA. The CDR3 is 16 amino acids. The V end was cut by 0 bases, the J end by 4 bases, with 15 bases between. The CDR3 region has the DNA TGTGCCAGCAGCTTAACTGAACTAGCAGGTTCAGAGACCCAGTACTTC. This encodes CASSLTELAGSETQYF.

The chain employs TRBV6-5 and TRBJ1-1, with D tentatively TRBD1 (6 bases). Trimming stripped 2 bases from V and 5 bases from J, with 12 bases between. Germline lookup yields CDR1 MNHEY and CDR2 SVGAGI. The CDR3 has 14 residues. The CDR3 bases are TGTGCCAGCAGTTACACCCGGACAGATACTGAAGCTTTCTTT. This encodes CASSYTRTDTEAFF.

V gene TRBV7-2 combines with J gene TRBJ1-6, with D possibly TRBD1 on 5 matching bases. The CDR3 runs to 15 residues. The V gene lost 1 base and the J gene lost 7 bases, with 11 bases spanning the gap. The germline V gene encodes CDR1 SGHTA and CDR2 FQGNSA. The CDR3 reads CASSLVGGINSPLHF. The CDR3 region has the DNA TGTGCCAGCAGCTTAGTGGGGGGGATCAATTCACCCCTCCACTTT.

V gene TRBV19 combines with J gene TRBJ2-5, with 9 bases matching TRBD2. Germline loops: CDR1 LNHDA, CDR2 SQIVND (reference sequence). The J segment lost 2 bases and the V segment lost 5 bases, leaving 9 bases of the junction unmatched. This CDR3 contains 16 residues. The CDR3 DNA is TGTGCCAGTAGTTCCCGAGCGGGGGGCATACAAGAGACCCAGTACTTC. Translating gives CASSSRAGGIQETQYF.

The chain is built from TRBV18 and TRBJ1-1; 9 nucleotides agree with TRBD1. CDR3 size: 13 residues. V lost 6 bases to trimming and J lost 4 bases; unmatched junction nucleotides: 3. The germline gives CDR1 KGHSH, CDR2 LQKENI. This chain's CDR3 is CASSGGQGTEAFF. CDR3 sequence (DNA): TGTGCCAGCTCGGGGGGACAGGGCACTGAAGCTTTCTTT. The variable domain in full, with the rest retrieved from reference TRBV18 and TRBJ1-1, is NAGVMQNPRHLVRRRGQEARLRCSPMKGHSHVYWYRQLPEEGLKFMVYLQKENIIDESGMPKERFSAEFPKEGPSILRIQQVVRGDSAAYFCASSGGQGTEAFFGQGTRLTVV.

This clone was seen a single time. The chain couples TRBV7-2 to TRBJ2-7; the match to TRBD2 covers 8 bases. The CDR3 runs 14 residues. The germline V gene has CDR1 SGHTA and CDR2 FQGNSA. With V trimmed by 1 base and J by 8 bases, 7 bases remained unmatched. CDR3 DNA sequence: TGTGCCAGCAGCTTAGAGGGGACTAGTATGAAGCAGTACGTC. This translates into CASSLEGTSMKQYV.

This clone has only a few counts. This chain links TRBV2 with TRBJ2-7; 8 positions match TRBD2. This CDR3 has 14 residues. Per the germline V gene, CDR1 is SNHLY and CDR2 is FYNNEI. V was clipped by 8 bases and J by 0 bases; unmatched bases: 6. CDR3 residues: CASQPGGRSYEQYV. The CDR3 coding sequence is TGTGCCAGCCAGCCGGGGGGGCGCTCCTACGAGCAGTACGTC.

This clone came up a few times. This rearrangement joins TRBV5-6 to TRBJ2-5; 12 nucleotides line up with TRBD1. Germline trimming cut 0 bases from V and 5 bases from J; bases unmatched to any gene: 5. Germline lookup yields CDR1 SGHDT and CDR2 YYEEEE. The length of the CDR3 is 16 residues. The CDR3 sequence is CASSLGGTGGKETQYF. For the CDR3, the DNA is TGTGCCAGCAGCTTGGGAGGGACAGGGGGCAAGGAGACCCAGTACTTC.

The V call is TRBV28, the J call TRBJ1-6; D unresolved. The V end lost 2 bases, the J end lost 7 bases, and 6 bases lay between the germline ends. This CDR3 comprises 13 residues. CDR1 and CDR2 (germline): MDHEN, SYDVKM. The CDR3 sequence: CASSLDPNSPLHF. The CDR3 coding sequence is TGTGCCAGCAGTTTAGACCCGAATTCACCCCTCCACTTT. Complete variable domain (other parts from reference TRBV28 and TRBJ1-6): DVKVTQSSRYLVKRTGEKVFLECVQDMDHENMFWYRQDPGLGLRLIYFSYDVKMKEKGDIPEGYSVSREKKERFSLILESASTNQTSMYLCASSLDPNSPLHFGNGTRLTVT.

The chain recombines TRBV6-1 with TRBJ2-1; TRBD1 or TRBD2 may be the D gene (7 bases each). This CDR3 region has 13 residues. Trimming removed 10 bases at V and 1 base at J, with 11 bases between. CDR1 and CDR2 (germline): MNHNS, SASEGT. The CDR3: CATAGQSYNEQFF. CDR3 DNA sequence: TGTGCCACAGCGGGACAGTCCTACAATGAGCAGTTCTTC.

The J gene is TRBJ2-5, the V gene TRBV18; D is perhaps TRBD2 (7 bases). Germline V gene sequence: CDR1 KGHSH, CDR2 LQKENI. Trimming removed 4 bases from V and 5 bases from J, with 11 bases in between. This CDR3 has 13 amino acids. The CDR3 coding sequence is TGTGCCAGCTCACGGGGGGGCGAGGAGACCCAGTACTTC. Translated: CASSRGGEETQYF.

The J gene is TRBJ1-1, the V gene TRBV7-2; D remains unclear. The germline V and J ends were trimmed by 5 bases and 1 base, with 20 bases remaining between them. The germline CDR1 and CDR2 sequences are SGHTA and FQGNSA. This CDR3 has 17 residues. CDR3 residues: CASSGRVLPGTNTEAFF. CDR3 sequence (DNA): TGTGCCAGCAGCGGCCGGGTCCTCCCTGGTACGAACACTGAAGCTTTCTTT.

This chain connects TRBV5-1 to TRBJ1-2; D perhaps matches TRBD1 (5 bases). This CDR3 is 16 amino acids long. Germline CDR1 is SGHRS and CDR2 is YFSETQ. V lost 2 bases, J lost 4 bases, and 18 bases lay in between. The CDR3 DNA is TGCGCCAGCAGCTTAGACTATGACAGTGGGGGCTATGGCTACACCTTC. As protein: CASSLDYDSGGYGYTF.

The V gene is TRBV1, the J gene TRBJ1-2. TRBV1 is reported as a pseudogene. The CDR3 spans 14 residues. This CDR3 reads CTSAPGEYNYGYTF. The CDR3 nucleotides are TGCACCAGCGCCCCTGGGGAATACAACTATGGCTACACCTTC.

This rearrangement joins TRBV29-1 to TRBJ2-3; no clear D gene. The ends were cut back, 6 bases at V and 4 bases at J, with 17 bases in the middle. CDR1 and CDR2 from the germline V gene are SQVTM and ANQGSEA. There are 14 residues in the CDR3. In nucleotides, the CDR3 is TGCAGCGTGAGGATTTCTCGACTCTCAGATACGCAGTATTTT. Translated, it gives CSVRISRLSDTQYF.

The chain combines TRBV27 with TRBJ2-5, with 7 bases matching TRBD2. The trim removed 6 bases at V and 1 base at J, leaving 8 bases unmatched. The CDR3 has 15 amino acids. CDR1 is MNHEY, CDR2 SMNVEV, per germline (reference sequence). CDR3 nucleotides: TGTGCCAGCAGACGATTAGCGGGTGGCCAAGAGACCCAGTACTTC. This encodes CASRRLAGGQETQYF.